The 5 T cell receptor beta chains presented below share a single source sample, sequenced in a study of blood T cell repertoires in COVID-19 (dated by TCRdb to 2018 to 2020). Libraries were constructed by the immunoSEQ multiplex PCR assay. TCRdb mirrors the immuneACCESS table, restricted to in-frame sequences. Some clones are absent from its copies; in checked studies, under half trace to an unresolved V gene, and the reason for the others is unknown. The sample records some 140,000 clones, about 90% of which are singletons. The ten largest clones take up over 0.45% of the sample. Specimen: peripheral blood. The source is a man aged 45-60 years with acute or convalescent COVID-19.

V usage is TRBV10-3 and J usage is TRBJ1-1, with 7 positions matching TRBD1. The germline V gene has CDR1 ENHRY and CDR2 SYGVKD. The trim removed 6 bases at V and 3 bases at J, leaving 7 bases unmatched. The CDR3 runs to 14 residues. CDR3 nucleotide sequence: TGTGCCATCAGCATGGGACAGACCGACACTGAAGCTTTCTTT. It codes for CAISMGQTDTEAFF.

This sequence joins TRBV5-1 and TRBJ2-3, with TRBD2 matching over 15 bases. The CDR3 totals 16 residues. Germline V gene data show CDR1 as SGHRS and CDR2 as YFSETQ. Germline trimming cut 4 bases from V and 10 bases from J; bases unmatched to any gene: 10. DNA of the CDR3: TGCGCCAGCAGCACTCCCGGGACTAGCGGGAGGAGTTCGCAGTATTTT. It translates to CASSTPGTSGRSSQYF.

This CDR3 reads CASRPGGAREKLFF. CDR3 bases: TGTGCCAGCAGACCGGGAGGGGCGCGAGAAAAACTGTTTTTT. V and J are TRBV7-9 and TRBJ1-4; D possibly corresponds to TRBD1 (5 bases). The V gene's germline CDR1 is SEHNR and CDR2 FQNEAQ (reference sequence). Trimming shortened V by 6 bases and J by 8 bases, and 16 bases separated the two germline ends. There are 14 residues in the CDR3.

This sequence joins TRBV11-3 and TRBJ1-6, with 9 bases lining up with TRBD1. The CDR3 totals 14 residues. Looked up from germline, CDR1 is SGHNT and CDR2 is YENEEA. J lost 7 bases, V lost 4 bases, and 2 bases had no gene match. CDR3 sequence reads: CASSYGQGNSPLHF. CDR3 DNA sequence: TGTGCCAGCAGCTACGGACAGGGGAATTCACCCCTCCACTTT.

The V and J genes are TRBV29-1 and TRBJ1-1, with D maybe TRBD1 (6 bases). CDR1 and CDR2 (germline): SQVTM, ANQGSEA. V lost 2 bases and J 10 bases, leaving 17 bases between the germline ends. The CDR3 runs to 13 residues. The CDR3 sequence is CSVENPGAPGAFF. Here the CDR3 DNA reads TGCAGCGTTGAAAACCCAGGGGCTCCCGGAGCTTTCTTT.